The 21 T cell receptor beta chains listed next were all sequenced from one sample in a study of T-cell reconstitution after alpha-beta-depleted transplantation in children. The authors prepared the TCRbeta library with unique molecular identifiers. Via MiXCR, TCRdb re-called the PCR reads, giving one row per CDR3 protein. The table has 250,000 to 350,000 distinct CDR3 sequences, roughly 21% seen once; the top ten hold over 9.5%. Sequences were derived from PBMCs, mostly from graft donor cells, sampled 180 days after TCRalphabeta/CD19-depleted stem cell transplant. These TCRs come from a male patient younger than 18 who had a stem cell transplant for acute lymphoblastic leukemia, so the T cells may come from the graft donor.

The chain is built from TRBV6-1 and TRBJ1-1, with a tentative D call TRBD1 (6 bases). The CDR3 is made up of 18 amino acids. Germline V gene lookup returns CDR1 MNHNS and CDR2 SASEGT. Trimming shortened V by 2 bases and J by 0 bases, and 19 bases separated the two germline ends. The CDR3 nucleotides are TGTGCCAGCAGTGAACCTGGGGGTTGGGGGGCCCTGAACACTGAAGCTTTCTTT. Protein product: CASSEPGGWGALNTEAFF.

The chain employs TRBV5-6 and TRBJ1-2, with D possibly matching TRBD1 (6 bases). V was clipped by 2 bases and J by 3 bases, with 11 bases between them. Germline V gene lookup returns CDR1 SGHDT and CDR2 YYEEEE. The CDR3 sequence is 14 residues long. Written as DNA, the CDR3 is TGTGCCAGCAGCTTAGACAGGTCCTACTATGGCTACACCTTC. This sequence encodes CASSLDRSYYGYTF.

The V gene is TRBV12-5, the J gene TRBJ2-1; possible D gene TRBD1, 5 bases. This CDR3 comprises 14 residues. Germline CDR1 reads LGHNT; CDR2 reads FRNRAP. The V gene lost 0 bases and the J gene lost 6 bases, with 9 bases spanning the gap. CDR3 nucleotides: TGTGCTAGTGGTTTGGTACCAAGGGGCAATGAGCAGTTCTTC. This codes for CASGLVPRGNEQFF.

In this sample, this clonotype turned up a few times. This chain links TRBV18 with TRBJ2-1; 9 bases are a match to TRBD2. Trimming cost V 4 bases and J 0 bases; bases outside gene matches: 1. The CDR3 sequence is 15 residues long. The germline gives CDR1 KGHSH, CDR2 LQKENI. The CDR3 region is CASSRLAVSYNEQFF. CDR3 bases: TGTGCCAGCTCACGACTAGCGGTCTCCTACAATGAGCAGTTCTTC.

This clonotype was seen only a few times. This rearrangement joins TRBV7-3 to TRBJ2-7; the match to TRBD1 covers 7 bases. The V segment lost 1 base and the J segment 1 base; nucleotides outside the gene matches: 4. This CDR3 is 15 amino acids long. Looked up from germline, CDR1 is SGHTA and CDR2 is FQGTGA. Here the CDR3 reads CASSLKGTVSYEQYF. The CDR3 DNA sequence: TGTGCCAGCAGCTTAAAGGGGACAGTTTCCTACGAGCAGTACTTC.

This clonotype came up a few times. V gene TRBV12-3 or TRBV12-4 combines with J gene TRBJ2-1; D gene unclear. V was shortened by 0 bases and J by 7 bases, with 7 bases between the two germline ends. The CDR3 is 13 residues long. In nucleotides, the CDR3 is TGTGCCAGCAGTTTAGCGCTCCTAAATGAGCAGTTCTTC. It encodes CASSLALLNEQFF.

The chain employs TRBV2 and TRBJ1-2; D is ambiguous. Germline V gives CDR1 SNHLY, CDR2 FYNNEI. Trimming took 8 bases from V and 0 from J, leaving 10 bases between them. The CDR3 covers 13 residues. CDR3 loop: CASSGRANYGYTF. DNA for the CDR3: TGTGCCAGCTCAGGACGGGCTAACTATGGCTACACCTTC.

V gene TRBV12-3 or TRBV12-4 combines with J gene TRBJ2-2; D remains unclear. This CDR3 region has 14 residues. Trimming took 3 bases from V and 5 from J, leaving 10 bases between them. This CDR3 reads CASSFLLRTGELFF. For the CDR3, the DNA is TGTGCCAGCAGTTTTCTTTTGAGGACCGGGGAGCTGTTTTTT.

The CDR3 sequence: CASSPRKIAGAYEQYF. The CDR3 DNA reads as TGTGCCAGCAGTCCGCGGAAAATAGCGGGAGCCTACGAGCAGTACTTC. The chain joins TRBV25-1 to TRBJ2-7, with 9 bases fitting TRBD2. The CDR3 has 16 amino acids. CDR1 is MGHDK, CDR2 SYGVNS, per germline. Trimming at V came to 5 bases and at J to 2 bases, leaving 10 bases not matched to a gene.

The chain employs TRBV29-1 and TRBJ1-2; D is undetermined. Germline V CDR1 and CDR2: SQVTM, ANQGSEA. V lost 3 bases and J lost 8, with 13 bases in between. The CDR3 runs to 12 residues. CDR3 loop: CSVDGRGGGYTF. CDR3 nucleotides: TGCAGCGTTGATGGTCGGGGAGGGGGCTACACCTTC.

This clonotype was detected only a few times. The chain employs TRBV7-8 and TRBJ2-5; D gene ambiguous. Trimming stripped 1 base from V and 3 bases from J, with 12 bases between. The germline CDR1 and CDR2 sequences are SGHVS and FQNEAQ. The CDR3 contains 15 residues. CDR3 protein: CASSLVRLAEETQYF. The CDR3, as DNA: TGTGCCAGCAGCTTAGTACGGTTAGCTGAAGAGACCCAGTACTTC.

The table lists this clonotype with a few counts. The V gene is TRBV15, the J gene TRBJ2-7, with D tentatively TRBD1 or TRBD2 (5 bases each). The V end was cut by 0 bases, the J end by 2 bases, with 11 bases between. Germline CDR1 is LNHNV and CDR2 is YYDKDF (reference sequence). This CDR3 has 15 amino acids. CDR3 DNA sequence: TGTGCCACCAGCAGAGATGGGGGTGGGACCTACGAGCAGTACTTC. Translated, it gives CATSRDGGGTYEQYF. Full variable domain (rest looked up from reference TRBV15 and TRBJ2-7): DAMVIQNPRYQVTQFGKPVTLSCSQTLNHNVMYWYQQKSSQAPKLLFHYYDKDFNNEADTPDNFQSRRPNTSFCFLDIRSPGLGDTAMYLCATSRDGGGTYEQYFGPGTRLTVT.

The chain employs TRBV4-2 and TRBJ1-2; D is uncertain. The germline V gene has CDR1 LGHNA and CDR2 YNFKEQ. This CDR3 is built from 16 residues. The ends were cut back, 3 bases at V and 5 bases at J, with 19 bases in the middle. Written as DNA, the CDR3 is TGTGCCAGCAGCCACGCCCAAACTAGCTCCAAGTATGGCTACACCTTC. Its translation: CASSHAQTSSKYGYTF.

The chain has TRBV7-8 and TRBJ1-1; no clear D. The germline V and J ends were trimmed by 8 bases and 1 base, with 11 bases remaining between them. The CDR3 runs 13 residues. CDR1 is SGHVS, CDR2 FQNEAQ, per germline. CDR3 DNA sequence: TGTGCCAGCGCCTCGGGGAGGAACACTGAAGCTTTCTTT. Its protein product is CASASGRNTEAFF.

CDR3 loop: CASSQGDTQNTEAFF. CDR3 sequence (DNA): TGCGCCAGCAGCCAAGGGGACACCCAGAACACTGAAGCTTTCTTT. The rearrangement joins TRBV4-1 to TRBJ1-1; D possibly corresponds to TRBD1 (6 bases). The germline CDR1 and CDR2 sequences are MGHRA and YSYEKL. The CDR3 runs to 15 residues. V shed 1 base and J shed 1 base, with 10 bases lying between them.

This clonotype was detected once. Given the absence of the conserved phenylalanine or tryptophan at the CDR3 end, a read error is likely. The gene calls are TRBV5-1 and TRBJ1-4; tentatively, D is TRBD1 (6 bases). This CDR3 is built from 15 residues. V lost 1 base to trimming and J lost 7 bases, with 14 bases between them. CDR1 is SGHRS and CDR2 is YFSETQ in the germline V gene. The CDR3 nucleotides are TGCGCCAGCAGCTTGAGTCGACCAGGGGTTGAAAAACTGTTTTTA. This sequence encodes CASSLSRPGVEKLFL.

This chain links TRBV12-3 or TRBV12-4 with TRBJ1-4, with unresolved D. V lost 3 bases and J 4 bases, leaving 9 bases between the germline ends. The CDR3 totals 14 residues. CDR3: CASSFRTINEKLFF. Written as DNA, the CDR3 is TGTGCCAGCAGTTTCAGGACGATTAATGAAAAACTGTTTTTT.

The rearrangement joins TRBV3-1 to TRBJ1-1; D is uncertain. Trimming removed 0 bases from V and 2 bases from J, with 16 bases in between. The CDR3 is 17 residues long. The V gene's germline CDR1 is LGHDT and CDR2 YNNKEL (reference sequence). The CDR3: CASSQDGPSLGNTEAFF. The CDR3 nucleotides read TGTGCCAGCAGCCAAGATGGTCCCTCCCTCGGAAACACTGAAGCTTTCTTT.

This clonotype was observed a few times. The chain links TRBV18 to TRBJ2-1, with 10 bases identical to TRBD2. The V segment lost 3 bases and the J segment 7 bases; nucleotides outside the gene matches: 6. The CDR3 has 15 residues. From germline, CDR1 is KGHSH and CDR2 LQKENI. CDR3 amino acids: CASSPLAGVVNEQFF. The CDR3 DNA reads as TGTGCCAGCTCACCTCTAGCGGGAGTCGTAAATGAGCAGTTCTTC.

This sequence joins TRBV20-1 and TRBJ2-2, with 14 bases that match TRBD2. Germline-derived CDR1 and CDR2 are DFQATT and SNEGSKA (reference sequence). J lost 6 bases, V lost 3 bases, and 9 bases had no gene match. The CDR3 has 17 residues. The DNA for the CDR3 is TGCAGTGCTAGGAGGTCAGGGGGACTAGCGGGAGCCGGGGAGCTGTTTTTT. It translates to CSARRSGGLAGAGELFF.

The chain recombines TRBV7-8 with TRBJ2-1; D remains unclear. Germline V gene lookup returns CDR1 SGHVS and CDR2 FQNEAQ. Trimming stripped 5 bases from V and 0 bases from J, with 11 bases between. The CDR3 spans 15 residues. The CDR3 region has the DNA TGTGCCAGCAGCCCGCACTTAAGCTCCTACAATGAGCAGTTCTTC. Protein: CASSPHLSSYNEQFF.